Below are 11 T cell receptor beta chains sequenced from a single sample in a study of blood T cells in healthy people across ages. The use of a sample-barcoded 5' primer and a J-beta primer mix characterized a second PCR of about 6 to 12 cycles. TCRdb recomputed calls from the 5' RACE reads with MiXCR, one row per CDR3 protein. This table has hundreds of thousands of distinct CDR3 sequences, around 20% appearing once. Sequencing was carried out using blood. These receptors all stem from a man in his 70s in good health.

This clonotype was seen a handful of times. The chain carries TRBV4-1 and TRBJ1-2, with a possible D match to TRBD1 (6 bases). From germline, CDR1 is MGHRA and CDR2 YSYEKL. CDR3 length equals 15 residues. The V end was cut by 0 bases, the J end by 4 bases, with 12 bases between. CDR3 in amino acids: CASSQDGQGTYGYTF. CDR3 DNA sequence: TGCGCCAGCAGCCAAGATGGGCAGGGGACCTATGGCTACACCTTC.

This chain uses TRBV20-1 with TRBJ2-5; 7 nucleotides line up with TRBD2. The J call is doubtful: the DNA matches TRBJ2-1 better. The CDR3 length is 12 residues. Germline V gene data show CDR1 as DFQATT and CDR2 as SNEGSKA (reference sequence). CDR3 in DNA: TGCAGTGCTCCAAGACTAGCCAATGAGCAGTTCTTC. It yields the protein CSAPRLANEQFF.

This clonotype was observed a few times. This chain uses TRBV24-1 with TRBJ2-5, with no clear D. CDR3 length: 15 residues. Trimming took 2 bases from V and 0 from J, leaving 9 bases between them. Germline lookup yields CDR1 KGHDR and CDR2 SFDVKD. The DNA of the CDR3 is TGTGCCACCAGTGATTCCAAAGAGTACCAAGAGACCCAGTACTTC. It codes for CATSDSKEYQETQYF.

This clonotype was counted only a few times. V usage is TRBV2 and J usage is TRBJ2-5; D gene unclear. Germline loops: CDR1 SNHLY, CDR2 FYNNEI. CDR3 length equals 12 residues. V lost 7 bases to trimming and J lost 1 base, with 7 bases between them. CDR3 bases: TGTGCCAGCACCCCACTCCAAGAGACCCAGTACTTC. As protein: CASTPLQETQYF.

This clonotype was seen repeatedly, ten times or more. One end of the junction varies from germline; a read error may be responsible. This sequence joins TRBV4-1 and TRBJ2-5; D is perhaps TRBD2 (6 bases). The CDR3 runs to 12 residues. In germline, CDR1 is MGHRA, CDR2 YSYEKL. The CDR3 DNA reads TGCGCCAGCAGCCACTTAGGAGGGACTCTGTTCTTC. Its translation: CASSHLGGTLFF.

The J gene is TRBJ2-7, the V gene TRBV20-1; D may be TRBD1 (5 bases). The germline V gene has CDR1 DFQATT and CDR2 SNEGSKA (reference sequence). Trimming shortened V by 2 bases and J by 1 base, and 15 bases separated the two germline ends. CDR3 length equals 15 residues. CDR3: CSARSPDKESYEQYF. The CDR3 bases are TGCAGTGCTAGATCCCCGGACAAGGAATCCTACGAGCAGTACTTC.

The V gene is TRBV5-1, the J gene TRBJ2-1; 7 bases match TRBD1. The DNA end is a closer match to TRBJ2-7, so the J assignment may be wrong. CDR3 length: 15 residues. Germline V lookup: CDR1 SGHRS, CDR2 YFSETQ. The CDR3, as DNA: TGCGCCAGCAGCTTGGATCGACAGGGAACCTACGAGCAGTACTTC. As protein: CASSLDRQGTYEQYF.

This clonotype has more than one count but fewer than ten. The genes are TRBV6-5 and TRBJ1-3; weak D call: TRBD1 (5 bases). The ends were cut back, 2 bases at V and 2 bases at J, with 10 bases in the middle. Germline CDR1 and CDR2: MNHEY and SVGAGI. The CDR3 runs to 15 residues. Written as DNA, the CDR3 is TGTGCCAGCAGTTACGGGGCAGGGACTGGAAACACCATATATTTT. Its protein product is CASSYGAGTGNTIYF.

This chain links TRBV6-5 with TRBJ1-2, with no clear D. The V gene lost 0 bases and the J gene lost 4 bases, with 12 bases spanning the gap. Germline V gene sequence: CDR1 MNHEY, CDR2 SVGAGI. The CDR3 loop spans 15 amino acids. In nucleotides, the CDR3 is TGTGCCAGCAGTTACTCATACGACCAGATCTATGGCTACACCTTC. It codes for CASSYSYDQIYGYTF.

This clonotype was recorded many times. The gene calls are TRBV7-9 and TRBJ1-2; TRBD1 agrees at 9 bases. The CDR3 contains 15 residues. Germline V gene data show CDR1 as SEHNR and CDR2 as FQNEAQ (reference sequence). V shed 5 bases, J shed 1 base, and the junction held 5 bases outside the gene matches. The CDR3 sequence is CASSPGTGFNYGYTF. In nucleotides, the CDR3 is TGTGCCAGCAGCCCCGGGACAGGGTTTAACTATGGCTACACCTTC.

This clonotype was counted a few times. The chain combines TRBV12-3 or TRBV12-4 with TRBJ2-4; TRBD1 matches 8 bases. V lost 3 bases, J lost 0 bases, and 4 bases stayed unmatched. The CDR3 length is 16 residues. CDR3 sequence reads: CASSFGTGGAKNIQYF. The DNA for the CDR3 is TGTGCCAGCAGTTTCGGAACAGGGGGAGCCAAAAACATTCAGTACTTC.